Below, 17 T cell receptor beta chains from the same sample are listed, as sequenced in a study of T cells after yellow fever vaccination (dated by TCRdb to between 2018 and 2020). The library was built by means of 5' RACE. The data were produced on an Illumina NovaSeq 6000. Clones were called with MiXCR by TCRdb after fastp trimmed the public reads at Q25, and only in-frame beta chains were retained. Rows matching on CDR3 protein sequence are summarized as one entry with the most common DNA and genes. The sample yields 250,000 to 400,000 distinct CDR3 sequences; around 4.4% were counted once. The biggest ten clones account for less than 20% of the sample. In light of the paper, this sample's treatment or condition label describes: live attenuated yellow fever vaccine strain. The specimen comprised PBMCs, sampled 15 days after the yellow fever booster vaccination. These receptor sequences come from a man between 18 and 35 years old who received the YFV17D yellow fever vaccine.

In this sample, this clonotype turned up a few times. The chain employs TRBV7-3 and TRBJ2-1, with TRBD1 matching 7 bases. J was trimmed by 6 bases and V by 1 base; bases with no gene match: 6. CDR1 and CDR2 from the germline V gene are SGHTA and FQGTGA. The CDR3 contains 15 residues. The CDR3 DNA follows: TGTGCCAGCAGCTTAAACGGGGACAGTCTCAATGAGCAGTTCTTC. Its protein product is CASSLNGDSLNEQFF.

In this sample, this clonotype turned up many times. The chain couples TRBV11-2 to TRBJ2-5; TRBD1 matches at 9 bases. Germline CDR1 SGHAT, CDR2 FQNNGV. Trimming removed 5 bases from V and 3 bases from J; junction bases left unmatched: 4. This CDR3 is 14 amino acids long. The CDR3: CASSPGTGKETQYF. DNA for the CDR3: TGTGCCAGCAGCCCCGGGACAGGGAAAGAGACCCAGTACTTC.

In this sample, this clonotype turned up a few times. This rearrangement joins TRBV6-5 to TRBJ2-7, with TRBD2 matching over 9 bases. The CDR3 runs 14 residues. The germline gives CDR1 MNHEY, CDR2 SVGAGI. V shed 2 bases and J 3 bases; nucleotides not matched to a gene: 2. The CDR3 DNA sequence: TGTGCCAGCAGTTACGCAGCGGGGGGCTACGAGCAGTACTTC. This translates into CASSYAAGGYEQYF.

This clonotype was recorded many times. V is TRBV7-6 and J is TRBJ1-6, with D maybe TRBD1 (6 bases). Germline V gene lookup returns CDR1 SGHVS and CDR2 FNYEAQ. Trimming took off 1 base at V and 10 bases at J, with 8 bases between the two ends. The CDR3 is 13 residues long. CDR3 region: CASSLDRDSPLHF. In DNA form, the CDR3 reads TGTGCCAGCAGCTTAGACAGGGACTCACCCCTCCACTTT.

This clonotype was counted only a few times. V usage is TRBV7-9 and J usage is TRBJ2-1; 8 positions match TRBD2. V was pared by 5 bases and J by 5 bases, with 5 bases of the junction left unmatched. The CDR3 consists of 14 residues. The germline V gene has CDR1 SEHNR and CDR2 FQNEAQ (reference sequence). CDR3 protein: CASSERGSDNEQFF. CDR3 DNA sequence: TGTGCCAGCAGCGAGCGGGGGTCGGACAATGAGCAGTTCTTC.

This clonotype has a count of ten or more. The chain couples TRBV5-1 to TRBJ2-2; TRBD1 or TRBD2 may be the D gene (5 bases each). The V end was cut by 6 bases, the J end by 4 bases, with 22 bases between. This CDR3 is 17 amino acids long. Germline-derived CDR1 and CDR2 are SGHRS and YFSETQ. CDR3 in amino acids: CASTVGTYSPGTGELFF. CDR3 in DNA: TGCGCCAGCACCGTCGGGACGTACTCCCCGGGCACCGGGGAGCTGTTTTTT.

The J gene is TRBJ2-4, the V gene TRBV24-1, with D maybe TRBD1 (5 bases). The CDR3 has 16 amino acids. The germline V gene has CDR1 KGHDR and CDR2 SFDVKD. V lost 6 bases, J lost 0 bases, and 14 bases lay in between. For the CDR3, the DNA is TGTGCCACCAGTACGACAGCAGATTTAGCCAAAAACATTCAGTACTTC. The encoded protein is CATSTTADLAKNIQYF.

This clonotype was recorded many times. The chain couples TRBV4-1 to TRBJ1-2; D is uncertain. Germline loops: CDR1 MGHRA, CDR2 YSYEKL. V lost 1 base, J lost 2 bases, and 17 bases lay in between. The CDR3 sequence is 17 residues long. The CDR3 DNA is TGCGCCAGCAGCCAAGCAGCGGGAGGACCTTGGAACTATGGCTACACCTTC. This translates into CASSQAAGGPWNYGYTF.

At least ten counts were recorded for this clonotype. V and J are TRBV6-2 or TRBV6-3 and TRBJ1-5; D gene unclear. Germline V gene sequence: CDR1 MNHEY, CDR2 SVGEGT. Deletions cut 5 bases from V and 5 bases from J, with 10 bases between. The CDR3 consists of 13 residues. CDR3 DNA sequence: TGTGCCAGCAGTGAGACAACTTATCAGCCCCAGCATTTT. This codes for CASSETTYQPQHF.

The CDR3 region has the DNA TGTGCCAGCAGCCAAGGAGGCGGTATAGGCAATCAGCCCCAGCATTTT. Protein product: CASSQGGGIGNQPQHF. The chain recombines TRBV3-1 with TRBJ1-5; D remains unclear. This CDR3 is 16 amino acids long. Trimming took off 1 base at V and 2 bases at J, with 12 bases between the two ends. CDR1 LGHDT and CDR2 YNNKEL come from the germline V gene (reference sequence).

Only a few counts were recorded for this clonotype. The V call is TRBV20-1, the J call TRBJ2-7; a possible D gene is TRBD2 (5 bases). The CDR3 length is 12 residues. Germline CDR1 reads DFQATT; CDR2 reads SNEGSKA (reference sequence). Trimming cost V 3 bases and J 2 bases, with 8 bases left between them. The CDR3 reads CSASGETYEQYV. The CDR3 coding sequence is TGCAGTGCTAGCGGGGAGACCTACGAGCAGTACGTC.

This clonotype was detected many times. The J gene is TRBJ2-5, the V gene TRBV7-7; 7 nucleotides agree with TRBD1. The CDR3 spans 16 residues. Germline CDR1 SSHAT, CDR2 FNYEAQ (reference sequence). The trim removed 1 base at V and 1 base at J, leaving 6 bases unmatched. The CDR3 is CASSLEGTALQETQYF. Here the CDR3 DNA reads TGTGCCAGCAGCTTAGAGGGGACAGCGCTCCAAGAGACCCAGTACTTC.

This clonotype appeared a few times. V is TRBV28 and J is TRBJ2-7; maybe TRBD1 (6 bases). This CDR3 spans 15 amino acids. In germline, CDR1 is MDHEN, CDR2 SYDVKM. V was cut by 10 bases and J by 0 bases, with 19 bases left in between. Written as DNA, the CDR3 is TGTGCCACCAGACCCAGGGGACACTACTCCTACGAGCAGTACGTC. The encoded protein is CATRPRGHYSYEQYV.

In this sample, this clonotype turned up a few times. V usage is TRBV27 and J usage is TRBJ2-5; D is perhaps TRBD1 (7 bases). CDR3 length: 14 amino acids. The germline V gene encodes CDR1 MNHEY and CDR2 SMNVEV (reference sequence). Trimming left V 8 bases short and J 5 bases short, with 18 bases between. The DNA of the CDR3 is TGTGCCAGCTGGGGACTTCAACAGGGGGAGACCCAGTACTTC. It specifies CASWGLQQGETQYF.

This clonotype was recorded many times. The rearrangement links TRBV6-5 to TRBJ2-5; D not certain. Germline-derived CDR1 and CDR2 are MNHEY and SVGAGI. V dropped 8 bases and J dropped 5 bases, with 15 bases sitting between them. The CDR3 consists of 13 residues. CDR3 DNA sequence: TGTGCCAGCGGGTCCATCTCGGCGGAGACCCAGTACTTC. This translates into CASGSISAETQYF.

This clonotype was counted at least ten times. The chain carries TRBV27 and TRBJ2-3, with D possibly TRBD1 on 6 matching bases. This CDR3 contains 15 residues. CDR1 and CDR2 (germline): MNHEY, SMNVEV (reference sequence). V was pared by 6 bases and J by 2 bases, with 15 bases between. CDR3 bases: TGTGCCAGCAGGTTAAACAGGGTGGACACAGATACGCAGTATTTT. Translated, it gives CASRLNRVDTDTQYF.

V usage is TRBV4-1 and J usage is TRBJ2-5; D call uncertain. V was cut by 0 bases and J by 5 bases, with 16 bases left in between. Germline V CDR1 and CDR2: MGHRA, YSYEKL. This CDR3 contains 16 residues. DNA of the CDR3: TGCGCCAGCAGCCAAGAGCCCGGCCCCGGCCAGGAGACCCAGTACTTC. It codes for CASSQEPGPGQETQYF.